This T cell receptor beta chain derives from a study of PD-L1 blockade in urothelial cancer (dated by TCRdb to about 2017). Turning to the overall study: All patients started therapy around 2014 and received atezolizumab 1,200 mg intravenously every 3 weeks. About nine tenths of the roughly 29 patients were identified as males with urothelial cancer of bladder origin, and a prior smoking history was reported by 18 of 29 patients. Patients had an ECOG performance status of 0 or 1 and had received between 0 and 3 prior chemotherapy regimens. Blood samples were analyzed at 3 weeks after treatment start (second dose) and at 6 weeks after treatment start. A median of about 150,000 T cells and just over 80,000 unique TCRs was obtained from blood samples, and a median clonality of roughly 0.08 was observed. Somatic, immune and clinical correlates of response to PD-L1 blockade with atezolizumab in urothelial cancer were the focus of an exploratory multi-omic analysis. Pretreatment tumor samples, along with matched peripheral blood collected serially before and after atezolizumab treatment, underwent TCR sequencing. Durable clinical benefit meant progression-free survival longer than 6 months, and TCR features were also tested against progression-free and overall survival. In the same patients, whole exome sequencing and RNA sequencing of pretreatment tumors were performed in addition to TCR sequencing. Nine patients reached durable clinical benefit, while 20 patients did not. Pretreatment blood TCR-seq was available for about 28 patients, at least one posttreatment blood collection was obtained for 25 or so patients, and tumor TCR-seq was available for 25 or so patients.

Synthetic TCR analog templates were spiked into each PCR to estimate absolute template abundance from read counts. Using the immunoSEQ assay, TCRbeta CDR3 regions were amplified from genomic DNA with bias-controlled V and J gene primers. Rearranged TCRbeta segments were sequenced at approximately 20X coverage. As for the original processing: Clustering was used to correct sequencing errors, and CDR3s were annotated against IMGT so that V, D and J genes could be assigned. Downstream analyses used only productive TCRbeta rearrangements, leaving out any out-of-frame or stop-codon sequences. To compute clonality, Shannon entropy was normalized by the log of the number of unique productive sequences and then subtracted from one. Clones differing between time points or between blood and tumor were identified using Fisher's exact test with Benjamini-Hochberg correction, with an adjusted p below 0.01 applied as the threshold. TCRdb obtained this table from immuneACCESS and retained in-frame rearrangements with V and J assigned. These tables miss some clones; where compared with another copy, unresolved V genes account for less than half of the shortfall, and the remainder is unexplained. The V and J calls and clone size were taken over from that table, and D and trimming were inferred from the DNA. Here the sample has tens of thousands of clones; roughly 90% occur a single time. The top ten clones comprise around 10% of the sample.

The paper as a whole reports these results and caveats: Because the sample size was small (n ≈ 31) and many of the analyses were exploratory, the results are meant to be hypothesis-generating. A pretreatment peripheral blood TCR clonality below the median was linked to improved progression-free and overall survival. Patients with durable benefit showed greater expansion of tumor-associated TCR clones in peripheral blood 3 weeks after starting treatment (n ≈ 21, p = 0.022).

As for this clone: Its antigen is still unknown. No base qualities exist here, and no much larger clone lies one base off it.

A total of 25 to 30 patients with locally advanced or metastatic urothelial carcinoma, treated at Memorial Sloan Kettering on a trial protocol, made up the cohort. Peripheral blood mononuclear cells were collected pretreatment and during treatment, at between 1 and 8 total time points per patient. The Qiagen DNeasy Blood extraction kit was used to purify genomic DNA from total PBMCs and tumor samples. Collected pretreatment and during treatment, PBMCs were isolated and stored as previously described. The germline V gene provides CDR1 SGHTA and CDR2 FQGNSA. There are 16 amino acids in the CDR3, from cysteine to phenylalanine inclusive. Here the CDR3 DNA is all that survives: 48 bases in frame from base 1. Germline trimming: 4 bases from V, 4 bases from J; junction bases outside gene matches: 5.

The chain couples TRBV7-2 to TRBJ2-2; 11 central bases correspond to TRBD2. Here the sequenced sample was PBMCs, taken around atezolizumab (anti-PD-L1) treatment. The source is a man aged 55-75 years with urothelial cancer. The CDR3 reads CASSSLAGGGTGELFF. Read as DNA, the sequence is TGTGCCAGCAGCTCGTTAGCGGGGGGGGGCACCGGGGAGCTGTTTTTT.